Listed below are T cell receptor beta chains from one sample, sequenced in a study of T cells after yellow fever vaccination. TCRdb fed the 5' RACE reads into MiXCR, producing one record per CDR3 protein. Altogether over 110,000 distinct CDR3 sequences are present, more than 6% being singletons, with the ten largest covering about 0.73%. This specimen consisted of CD4+ T cells sorted from PBMCs, obtained 5 days after the yellow fever booster vaccination. The receptor set was obtained from a man aged 30-40 years who received the YFV17D yellow fever vaccine. CDR3s include the opening cysteine and the closing phenylalanine or tryptophan. The D gene is left open where the match is weak. Rows may omit the clone size; those that give it use once, few, many or a size class.

length | J | size | V | D | CDR3 | DNA
17 | TRBJ2-1 | many | TRBV5-1 | TRBD2 | CASSFRLAGDPYNEQFF | TGCGCCAGCAGCTTTCGACTAGCGGGAGACCCCTACAATGAGCAGTTCTTC
16 | TRBJ2-1 | many | TRBV20-1 | - | CSARDDSGRGYNEQFF | TGCAGTGCTAGAGATGATTCAGGCCGGGGCTACAATGAGCAGTTCTTC
14 | TRBJ2-1 | - | TRBV12-3/TRBV12-4 | - | CASSHQVGRNEQFF | TGTGCCAGCAGCCACCAGGTCGGTCGGAATGAGCAGTTCTTC
11 | TRBJ2-7 | many | TRBV5-6 | - | CASSILYEQYF | TGTGCCAGCAGCATACTCTACGAGCAGTACTTC
17 | TRBJ1-6 | many | TRBV5-1 | - | CASSLESGTVYNSPLHF | TGCGCCAGCAGCTTGGAGTCCGGGACGGTATATAATTCACCCCTCCACTTT
15 | TRBJ2-5 | many | TRBV12-3/TRBV12-4 | TRBD1 | CASSLRAGGRETQYF | TGTGCCAGCAGTTTACGGGCAGGGGGACGAGAGACCCAGTACTTC
14 | TRBJ1-1 | many | TRBV5-1 | - | CASSQGGIYTEAFF | TGCGCCAGCAGCCAGGGAGGGATCTACACTGAAGCTTTCTTT
16 | TRBJ2-1 | many | TRBV3-1 | - | CASSRQFSVPVDEQFF | TGTGCCAGCAGCCGCCAGTTTAGCGTGCCCGTGGATGAGCAGTTCTTC
10 | TRBJ2-7 | many | TRBV5-1 | - | CASSPYEQYF | TGCGCCAGCAGCCCTTACGAGCAGTACTTC
14 | TRBJ1-6 | many | TRBV20-1 | - | CSARAGPPRSPLHF | TGCAGTGCTAGAGCCGGACCGCCTAGGTCACCCCTCCACTTT
15 | TRBJ2-5 | - | TRBV20-1 | TRBD2 | CSASSGGRATETQYF | TGCAGTGCTAGCTCTGGCGGGAGGGCCACAGAGACCCAGTACTTC
17 | TRBJ2-2 | many | TRBV7-2 | - | CASSLTLQGSTTGELFF | TGTGCCAGCAGCTTAACCCTCCAAGGGTCCACCACCGGGGAGCTGTTTTTT
14 | TRBJ2-5 | many | TRBV11-1 | - | CASSFYADQETQYF | TGTGCCAGCAGCTTTTACGCAGATCAAGAGACCCAGTACTTC
16 | TRBJ1-1 | many | TRBV5-1 | TRBD1 | CASSLGGTGARPEAFF | TGCGCCAGCAGCTTGGGAGGGACAGGGGCCCGCCCTGAAGCTTTCTTT
15 | TRBJ2-1 | many | TRBV5-1 | TRBD1 | CASSLTGQGYNEQFF | TGCGCCAGCAGCTTGACGGGACAGGGATACAATGAGCAGTTCTTC
15 | TRBJ2-6 | many | TRBV6-2/TRBV6-3 | - | CASSLIFTGANVLTF | TGTGCCAGCAGTCTTATTTTCACTGGGGCCAACGTCCTGACTTTC
13 | TRBJ2-7 | - | TRBV5-1 | TRBD1 | CASSWDSVYEQYF | TGCGCCAGCAGCTGGGACAGCGTTTACGAGCAGTACTTC
13 | TRBJ2-3 | many | TRBV29-1 | - | CSVETSSTDTQYF | TGCAGCGTTGAAACTAGTTCGACAGATACGCAGTATTTT
15 | TRBJ2-7 | many | TRBV2 | - | CASREVRTAATLQYF | TGTGCCAGCAGGGAGGTAAGGACGGCCGCGACCCTGCAGTACTTC
14 | TRBJ2-2 | many | TRBV7-3 | - | CASSSQKNTGELFF | TGTGCCAGCAGCTCCCAAAAGAACACCGGGGAGCTGTTTTTT
13 | TRBJ2-7 | - | TRBV7-9 | - | CASSKTGFYEQYF | TGTGCCAGCAGCAAAACAGGGTTTTACGAGCAGTACTTC
18 | TRBJ2-1 | - | TRBV12-3/TRBV12-4 | TRBD2 | CASSLLSGTSGRATEQFF | TGTGCCAGCAGTTTGCTTTCCGGGACTAGCGGGAGGGCCACGGAGCAGTTCTTC
15 | TRBJ2-1 | many | TRBV24-1 | TRBD1 | CATSVLRTGGDEQFF | TGTGCCACCAGTGTCTTAAGGACAGGCGGAGATGAGCAGTTCTTC
15 | TRBJ2-1 | - | TRBV7-2 | - | CASSPRARSYNEQFF | TGTGCCAGCAGCCCTAGGGCAAGGTCCTACAATGAGCAGTTCTTC
13 | TRBJ1-1 | many | TRBV6-1 | - | CASSPIDGSGAFF | TGTGCCAGCAGTCCTATCGACGGCTCTGGTGCTTTCTTT
14 | TRBJ2-1 | many | TRBV7-8 | - | CASSLAGTGNEQFF | TGTGCCAGCAGCTTAGCGGGGACGGGGAATGAGCAGTTCTTC
12 | TRBJ2-1 | many | TRBV7-9 | TRBD2 | CASSQTGGEQFF | TGTGCCAGCAGCCAAACGGGAGGGGAGCAGTTCTTC
15 | TRBJ1-4 | many | TRBV5-6 | - | CASSRKGVGSEKLFF | TGTGCCAGCAGCCGAAAGGGGGTCGGGAGTGAAAAACTGTTTTTT
15 | TRBJ2-5 | many | TRBV29-1 | - | CSVLGGQEHFETQYF | TGCAGCGTTTTAGGGGGGCAGGAACATTTTGAGACCCAGTACTTC
15 | TRBJ2-5 | many | TRBV5-4 | - | CASSSRSGRGETQYF | TGTGCCAGCAGTTCCCGCAGTGGGAGAGGGGAGACCCAGTACTTC
17 | TRBJ2-7 | many | TRBV10-3 | TRBD2 | CAISESVKTSGFYEQYF | TGTGCCATCAGTGAGTCGGTTAAGACTAGCGGGTTCTACGAGCAGTACTTC
12 | TRBJ1-1 | many | TRBV14 | - | CASSQAGPGAFF | TGTGCCAGCAGCCAAGCCGGCCCTGGGGCTTTCTTT
17 | TRBJ1-5 | many | TRBV23-1 | TRBD1 | CASSQGTGVAGYQPQHF | TGCGCCAGCAGTCAAGGGACAGGGGTTGCCGGATATCAGCCCCAGCATTTT
12 | TRBJ2-2 | many | TRBV6-1 | TRBD2 | CASRREAGELFF | TGTGCCAGCCGGCGGGAGGCCGGGGAGCTGTTTTTT
15 | TRBJ2-2 | many | TRBV5-5 | TRBD1 | CASSWTGANTGELFF | TGTGCCAGCAGCTGGACAGGGGCGAACACCGGGGAGCTGTTTTTT
15 | TRBJ2-3 | many | TRBV5-4 | TRBD1 | CASSSQGASTDTQYF | TGTGCCAGCAGCTCTCAGGGGGCGAGCACAGATACGCAGTATTTT
17 | TRBJ2-7 | many | TRBV12-3/TRBV12-4 | TRBD2 | CASNPGGLAGKSYEQYF | TGTGCCAGCAATCCTGGTGGGCTAGCGGGGAAATCCTACGAGCAGTACTTC
13 | TRBJ2-1 | many | TRBV20-1 | - | CSARDSRNNEQFF | TGCAGTGCTAGAGATTCAAGAAACAATGAGCAGTTCTTC
13 | TRBJ2-1 | many | TRBV29-1 | TRBD2 | CSFTGTSGRGQFF | TGCAGCTTCACCGGGACTAGCGGGAGGGGCCAGTTCTTC
12 | TRBJ2-3 | - | TRBV12-3/TRBV12-4 | - | CASSFPQGTQYF | TGTGCCAGCAGTTTTCCCCAGGGTACGCAGTATTTT
13 | TRBJ1-2 | few | TRBV27 | - | CASSFVGNYGYTF | TGTGCCAGCAGTTTTGTAGGGAACTATGGCTACACCTTC
18 | TRBJ2-1 | - | TRBV12-3/TRBV12-4 | - | CASSPRVGAGSRLIEQFF | TGTGCCAGCAGTCCCCGGGTGGGGGCCGGGAGCCGCTTGATCGAGCAGTTCTTC
14 | TRBJ1-1 | - | TRBV27 | - | CASSFAPMNTEAFF | TGTGCCAGCAGTTTTGCCCCCATGAACACTGAAGCTTTCTTT
17 | TRBJ2-2 | - | TRBV18 | TRBD1 | CASSPRTGVGNTGELFF | TGTGCCAGCTCACCGCGGACAGGGGTTGGGAACACCGGGGAGCTGTTTTTT
11 | TRBJ1-4 | many | TRBV20-1 | - | CSAAWGKKLFF | TGCAGTGCTGCCTGGGGGAAAAAACTGTTTTTT
16 | TRBJ2-2 | - | TRBV7-3 | TRBD2 | CASSLTRLADTGELFF | TGTGCCAGCAGCTTAACGAGACTAGCGGACACCGGGGAGCTGTTTTTT
14 | TRBJ2-7 | many | TRBV7-2 | - | CASSLLSKPYEQYF | TGTGCCAGCAGCTTACTGTCTAAACCCTACGAGCAGTACTTC
16 | TRBJ2-4 | many | TRBV7-9 | - | CASSLGDGIGKNIQYF | TGTGCCAGCAGCTTAGGGGACGGAATTGGAAAAAACATTCAGTACTTC
13 | TRBJ2-7 | many | TRBV5-1 | - | CASSSPGGYEQYF | TGCGCCAGCAGCTCCCCAGGTGGTTACGAGCAGTACTTC
13 | TRBJ1-5 | - | TRBV12-3/TRBV12-4 | - | CASSSTPNQPQHF | TGTGCCAGCAGTTCGACCCCAAATCAGCCCCAGCATTTT
15 | TRBJ2-7 | many | TRBV5-1 | - | CASSNRQELAYEQYF | TGCGCCAGCAGCAATAGACAGGAATTGGCCTACGAGCAGTACTTC
13 | TRBJ2-4 | many | TRBV5-1 | - | CASSLPDLNIQYF | TGCGCCAGCAGCCTGCCTGATCTCAACATTCAGTACTTC
14 | TRBJ1-1 | - | TRBV5-1 | - | CASSLRHGPAEAFF | TGCGCCAGCAGCCTTCGACACGGTCCCGCTGAAGCTTTCTTT
16 | TRBJ2-1 | many | TRBV4-3 | - | CASSQGLEGAYNEQFF | TGCGCCAGCAGCCAAGGACTGGAGGGAGCCTACAATGAGCAGTTCTTC
15 | TRBJ1-1 | many | TRBV7-2 | TRBD1 | CASSLATGGNTEAFF | TGTGCCAGCAGCTTAGCTACAGGGGGGAACACTGAAGCTTTCTTT
14 | TRBJ2-7 | many | TRBV9 | TRBD2 | CASSVGSGGYEQYF | TGTGCCAGCAGCGTAGGTAGCGGGGGCTACGAGCAGTACTTC
14 | TRBJ1-1 | many | TRBV10-3 | - | CAISDLEGGKKAFF | TGTGCCATCAGTGACCTCGAAGGAGGCAAGAAAGCTTTCTTT
15 | TRBJ2-7 | many | TRBV10-3 | - | CAITPTPASSYEQYF | TGTGCCATCACCCCGACTCCGGCGAGCTCCTACGAGCAGTACTTC
13 | TRBJ2-7 | many | TRBV20-1 | - | CSAPLRSGYEQYF | TGCAGTGCTCCCCTCCGTAGTGGGTACGAGCAGTACTTC